One and the same sample provided the 16 T cell receptor beta chains below, sequenced in a study of T cell clones after liver transplantation (dated 2019 in TCRdb). The library was generated by the immunoSEQ multiplex PCR assay. What TCRdb holds here is the immuneACCESS table cut down to in-frame rearrangements. Part of the clones is not present; checked against another copy, under half of the missing clones reflect an unresolved V gene, and the others are unexplained. For this sample there are about 99,000 clones; approximately 78% appear just once. 0.99% of the sample is taken by the ten largest. The time point label, as the study defines it: pre-transplant. Sequenced here: CD4+ T cells from blood, sampled before liver transplant. These receptors all come from a human donor who received a liver transplant.

The rearrangement links TRBV7-9 to TRBJ1-5; possible D gene TRBD1, 6 bases. V was trimmed by 2 bases and J by 4 bases, leaving 15 bases between them. There are 16 residues in the CDR3. From germline, CDR1 is SEHNR and CDR2 FQNEAQ (reference sequence). CDR3 amino acids: CASSLFGGGRNQPQHF. The CDR3, as DNA: TGTGCCAGCAGCTTATTTGGCGGGGGGCGGAATCAGCCCCAGCATTTT.

V usage is TRBV13 and J usage is TRBJ1-1; D gene uncertain. Germline loops: CDR1 PRHDT, CDR2 FYEKMQ (reference sequence). Between the trimmed V and J ends, which lost 6 bases and 2 bases, there was a span of 13 bases. The CDR3 totals 14 residues. The CDR3 region is CASSLTFRNTEAFF. The CDR3 bases are TGTGCCAGCAGTCTAACATTTCGAAACACTGAAGCTTTCTTT.

Notes on this clone: Since a much larger clone is just one base distant, this may be a read error. The chain carries TRBV7-2 and TRBJ1-5, with D unclear. The CDR3 contains 14 residues. Germline V gene lookup returns CDR1 SGHTA and CDR2 FQGNSA. Trimming cost V 7 bases and J 7 bases, with 17 bases left between them. CDR3 protein: CTSTPGRSSQPQHF. As DNA, the CDR3 is TGTACCAGCACCCCAGGACGGAGCTCACAGCCCCAGCATTTT.

DNA for the CDR3: TGTGCCAGCTCACCACTCCTGACAGGGAAAGAGACCCAGTACTTC. It yields the protein CASSPLLTGKETQYF. The rearrangement links TRBV18 to TRBJ2-5, with 7 bases aligning to TRBD1. Losses at the gene ends were 1 base for V and 3 bases for J; bases not matched to a gene: 5. Germline CDR1 KGHSH, CDR2 LQKENI. The CDR3 is made up of 15 amino acids.

J is TRBJ2-7 and V is TRBV30; 8 positions match TRBD1. The germline V gene encodes CDR1 GTSNPN and CDR2 SVGIG (reference sequence). The CDR3 totals 12 residues. Trimming cost V 5 bases and J 2 bases; bases outside gene matches: 2. The CDR3 loop reads CAWGTGTYEQYF. For the CDR3, the DNA is TGTGCCTGGGGGACAGGTACCTACGAGCAGTACTTC.

The V gene is TRBV5-6, the J gene TRBJ2-2; D might be TRBD1 (5 bases). The CDR3 has 15 amino acids. In germline, CDR1 is SGHDT, CDR2 YYEEEE. V was clipped by 4 bases and J by 1 base, with 11 bases between them. The CDR3 DNA sequence: TGTGCCAGCAGCCCGGACACCCGGAACACCGGGGAGCTGTTTTTT. Encoded protein: CASSPDTRNTGELFF.

J is TRBJ2-5 and V is TRBV29-1; 7 bases match TRBD2. Germline V gives CDR1 SQVTM, CDR2 ANQGSEA. Trimming took 4 bases from V and 2 from J; bases not matched to a gene: 4. There are 13 residues in the CDR3. The CDR3 loop reads CSVGASGQETQYF. In DNA, the CDR3 is TGCAGCGTTGGGGCTAGCGGTCAAGAGACCCAGTACTTC. Supplemented by reference TRBV29-1 and TRBJ2-5, the full variable domain reads SAVISQKPSRDICQRGTSLTIQCQVDSQVTMMFWYRQQPGQSLTLIATANQGSEATYESGFVIDKFPISRPNLTFSTLTVSNMSPEDSSIYLCSVGASGQETQYFGPGTRLLVL.

The J gene is TRBJ1-2, the V gene TRBV6-1; D is perhaps TRBD1 (5 bases). Germline lookup yields CDR1 MNHNS and CDR2 SASEGT. The CDR3 loop spans 15 amino acids. V dropped 0 bases and J dropped 3 bases, with 11 bases sitting between them. In DNA form, the CDR3 reads TGTGCCAGCAGTGAAGCGGGGGACCCTTACTATGGCTACACCTTC. Translation: CASSEAGDPYYGYTF.

The V gene is TRBV14, the J gene TRBJ2-3, with TRBD2 matching 7 bases. The germline gives CDR1 SGHDN, CDR2 FVKESK. V lost 0 bases to trimming and J lost 5 bases; unmatched junction nucleotides: 8. The CDR3 spans 16 residues. Here the CDR3 DNA reads TGTGCCAGCAGCCAAGATAGCGCGGGAGCGGAAGATACGCAGTATTTT. Translating gives CASSQDSAGAEDTQYF.

The chain recombines TRBV15 with TRBJ2-3, with unresolved D. V was clipped by 7 bases and J by 5 bases, with 10 bases between them. CDR1 is LNHNV and CDR2 is YYDKDF in the germline V gene (reference sequence). This CDR3 comprises 12 residues. DNA of the CDR3: TGTGCCACCACCCCAGATGGAGATACGCAGTATTTT. This encodes CATTPDGDTQYF.

The chain recombines TRBV5-4 with TRBJ1-1; 9 nucleotides match TRBD1. The germline CDR1 and CDR2 sequences are SGHNT and YYREEE (reference sequence). The ends lost 4 bases at V and 5 bases at J; junction bases unmatched: 6. The CDR3 is 14 amino acids. The CDR3 DNA reads as TGTGCCAGCAGCATCGACAGGGGGTATACTGAAGCTTTCTTT. This gives the protein CASSIDRGYTEAFF. The full variable domain, completed using reference TRBV5-4 and TRBJ1-1, is ETGVTQSPTHLIKTRGQQVTLRCSSQSGHNTVSWYQQALGQGPQFIFQYYREEENGRGNFPPRFSGLQFPNYSSELNVNALELDDSALYLCASSIDRGYTEAFFGQGTRLTVV.

This rearrangement joins TRBV10-2 to TRBJ2-7; the D is unclear. The CDR3 is made up of 10 amino acids. Germline assignment: CDR1 WSHSY and CDR2 SAAADI. With 8 bases removed from V and 2 bases from J, the gap between germline ends came to 4 bases. CDR3: CASGTYEQYF. The DNA of the CDR3 is TGCGCCAGCGGAACCTACGAGCAGTACTTC.

The chain couples TRBV14 to TRBJ1-1, with a weak D call TRBD1 (6 bases). CDR1 and CDR2 (germline): SGHDN, FVKESK. The V gene lost 4 bases and the J gene lost 1 base, with 10 bases spanning the gap. The CDR3 is 14 residues long. CDR3 sequence: CASSPWTANTEAFF. The CDR3, as DNA: TGTGCCAGCAGCCCCTGGACAGCGAACACTGAAGCTTTCTTT. Drawing the rest from reference TRBV14 and TRBJ1-1, the complete variable domain is EAGVTQFPSHSVIEKGQTVTLRCDPISGHDNLYWYRRVMGKEIKFLLHFVKESKQDESGMPNNRFLAERTGGTYSTLKVQPAELEDSGVYFCASSPWTANTEAFFGQGTRLTVV.

The count of this clone is one. The chain uses TRBV19 and TRBJ2-5, with TRBD1 matching 12 bases. Losses at the gene ends were 5 bases for V and 4 bases for J; bases not matched to a gene: 5. CDR1 is LNHDA and CDR2 is SQIVND in the germline V gene (reference sequence). The CDR3 consists of 15 residues. The CDR3 region has the DNA TGTGCCAGTAGTGGGGACAGGGGGCGAAGAGAGACCCAGTACTTC. This gives the protein CASSGDRGRRETQYF. Full variable domain (rest looked up from reference TRBV19 and TRBJ2-5): DGGITQSPKYLFRKEGQNVTLSCEQNLNHDAMYWYRQDPGQGLRLIYYSQIVNDFQKGDIAEGYSVSREKKESFPLTVTSAQKNPTAFYLCASSGDRGRRETQYFGPGTRLLVL.

The chain joins TRBV5-6 to TRBJ2-7, with TRBD1 identical over 8 bases. The V gene end was trimmed by 3 bases and the J gene end by 13 bases; junction bases not matched to a gene: 9. Germline V gene data show CDR1 as SGHDT and CDR2 as YYEEEE. The CDR3 has 12 residues. The CDR3 is CASSSGQGFTYF. Written as DNA, the CDR3 is TGTGCCAGCAGCTCAGGACAGGGCTTTACTTACTTC. Based on the CDR3 plus reference TRBV5-6 and TRBJ2-7, the full variable domain is DAGVTQSPTHLIKTRGQQVTLRCSPKSGHDTVSWYQQALGQGPQFIFQYYEEEERQRGNFPDRFSGHQFPNYSSELNVNALLLGDSALYLCASSSGQGFTYFGPGTRLTVT.

This rearrangement joins TRBV9 to TRBJ2-2; 7 nucleotides match TRBD1. With V trimmed by 3 bases and J by 4 bases, 9 bases remained unmatched. In germline, CDR1 is SGDLS, CDR2 YYNGEE. This CDR3 region has 16 residues. The CDR3 protein is CASSAGAQGVTGELFF. The DNA of the CDR3 is TGTGCCAGCAGCGCCGGCGCCCAGGGGGTCACCGGGGAGCTGTTTTTT.